The TCR beta chain described here comes from a study of graft-versus-host responses after intestinal transplantation. Assay: immunoSEQ multiplex PCR; the TCRdb copy retains only in-frame clones and omits some. The table includes thousands of clones, about 22% detected once. This receptor was identified in a human patient who was an organ donor for intestinal transplantation. The sequences come from alloreactive CD4+ T cells from a mixed lymphocyte reaction culture, collected before transplantation. The subset here: CFSE-low proliferating T cells sorted from roughly six-day pre-transplant mixed lymphocyte reaction (GvH or HvG direction).

The CDR3 bases are TGTGCCAGCAGTCCCCGGGGAAGCGGGGGCCGGGATACGCAGTATTTT. Translating gives CASSPRGSGGRDTQYF. The rearrangement joins TRBV28 to TRBJ2-3; TRBD2 agrees at 8 bases. This CDR3 is built from 16 residues. Germline CDR1 is MDHEN and CDR2 is SYDVKM. V shed 5 bases, J shed 6 bases, and the junction held 13 bases outside the gene matches.